This T cell receptor beta chain was observed in a study of a mutant IDH1 vaccine in newly diagnosed glioma. Overall study: Treated patients comprised around 62% males and 37.5% females, mean age approximately 42 years. Study-wide results and caveats: Induction of immune responses by the vaccine occurred in roughly 93% of patients. Pseudoprogression looked unconnected to shifts in top peripheral T cell clonotypes.

The ends were cut back, 1 base at V and 2 bases at J, with 3 bases in the middle. The CDR3 is made up of 13 amino acids. Germline loops: CDR1 SGHAT, CDR2 FQNNGV. The count of this clone is one. Its antigen is not identified. Time point of the sample: week 5, during vaccination. Mutant IDH1 20-mer peptide, at 300 ug, made up each vaccine dose, with topical imiquimod. Assay used: immunoSEQ multiplex PCR; TCRdb lists only in-frame clones, some missing. The sample has about 42,000 clones, approximately 85% seen once. The sequenced sample was PBMCs, obtained from a glioma patient whose treatment included an IDH1 peptide vaccine. The rearrangement joins TRBV11-2 to TRBJ2-1; D call uncertain. This receptor was taken from a middle-aged man with glioma. The CDR3 coding sequence is TGTGCCAGCAGCTTAGCGACCTACAATGAGCAGTTCTTC. Translating gives CASSLATYNEQFF.